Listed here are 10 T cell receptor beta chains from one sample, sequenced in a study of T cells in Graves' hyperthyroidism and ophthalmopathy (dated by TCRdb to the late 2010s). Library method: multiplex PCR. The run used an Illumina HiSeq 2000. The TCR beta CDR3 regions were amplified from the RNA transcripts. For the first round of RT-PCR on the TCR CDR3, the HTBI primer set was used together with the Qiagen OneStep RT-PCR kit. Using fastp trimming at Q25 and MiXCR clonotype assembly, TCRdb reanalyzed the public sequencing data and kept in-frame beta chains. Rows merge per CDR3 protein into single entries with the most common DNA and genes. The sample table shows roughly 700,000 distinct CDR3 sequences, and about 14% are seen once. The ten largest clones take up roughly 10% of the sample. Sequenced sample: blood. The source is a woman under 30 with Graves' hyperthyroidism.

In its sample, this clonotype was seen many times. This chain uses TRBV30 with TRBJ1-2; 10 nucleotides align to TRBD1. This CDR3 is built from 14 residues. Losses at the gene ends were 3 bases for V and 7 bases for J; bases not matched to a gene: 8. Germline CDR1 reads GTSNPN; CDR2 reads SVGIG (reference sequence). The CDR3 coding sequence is TGTGCCTGGAGCGCCGGGACAGGGGCTTCTGGCTACACCTTC. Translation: CAWSAGTGASGYTF.

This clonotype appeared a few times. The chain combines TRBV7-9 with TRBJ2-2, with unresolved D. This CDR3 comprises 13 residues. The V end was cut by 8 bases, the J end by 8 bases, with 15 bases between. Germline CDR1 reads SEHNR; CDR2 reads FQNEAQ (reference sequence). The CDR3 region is CASDRMTIGELFF. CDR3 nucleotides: TGTGCCAGCGATAGGATGACGATAGGGGAGCTGTTTTTT.

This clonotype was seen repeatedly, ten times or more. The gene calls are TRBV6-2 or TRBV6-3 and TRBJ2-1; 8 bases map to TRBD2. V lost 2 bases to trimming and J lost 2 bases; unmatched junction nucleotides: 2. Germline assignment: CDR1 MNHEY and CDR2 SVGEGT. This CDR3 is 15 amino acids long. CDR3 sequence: CASSYAGRAYNEQFF. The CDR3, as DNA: TGTGCCAGCAGTTACGCCGGGAGGGCCTACAATGAGCAGTTCTTC.

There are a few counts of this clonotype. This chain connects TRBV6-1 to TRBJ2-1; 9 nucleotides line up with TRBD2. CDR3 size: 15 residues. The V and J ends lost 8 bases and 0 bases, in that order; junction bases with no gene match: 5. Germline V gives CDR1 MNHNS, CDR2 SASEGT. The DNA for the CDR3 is TGTGCCAGCTCCATAGCGGGAGTCTCCTACAATGAGCAGTTCTTC. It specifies CASSIAGVSYNEQFF.

The CDR3 loop reads CASRIGQIFAEAFF. Written as DNA, the CDR3 is TGTGCCAGCAGAATCGGACAGATCTTCGCTGAAGCTTTCTTT. The chain couples TRBV13 to TRBJ1-1, with D possibly being TRBD1 (6 bases). CDR3 size: 14 residues. Trimming cost V 6 bases and J 6 bases, with 17 bases left between them. Germline-derived CDR1 and CDR2 are PRHDT and FYEKMQ (reference sequence).

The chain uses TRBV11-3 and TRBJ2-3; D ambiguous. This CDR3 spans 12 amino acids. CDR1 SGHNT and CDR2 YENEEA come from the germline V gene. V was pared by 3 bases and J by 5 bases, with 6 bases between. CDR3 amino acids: CASSLHEDTQYF. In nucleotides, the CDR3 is TGTGCCAGCAGCTTGCACGAAGATACGCAGTATTTT.

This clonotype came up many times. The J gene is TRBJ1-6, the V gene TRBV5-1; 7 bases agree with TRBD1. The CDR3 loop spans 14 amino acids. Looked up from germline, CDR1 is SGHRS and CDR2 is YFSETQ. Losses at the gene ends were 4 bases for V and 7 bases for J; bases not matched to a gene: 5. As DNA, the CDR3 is TGCGCCAGCAGCGTCGGCAGGGGGAATTCACCCCTCCACTTT. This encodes CASSVGRGNSPLHF.

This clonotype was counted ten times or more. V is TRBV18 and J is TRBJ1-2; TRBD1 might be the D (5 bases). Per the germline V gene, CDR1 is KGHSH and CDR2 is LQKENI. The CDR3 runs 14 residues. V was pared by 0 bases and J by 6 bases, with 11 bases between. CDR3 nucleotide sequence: TGTGCCAGCTCACCACCGGGGCAGTCCAATGGCTACACCTTC. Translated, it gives CASSPPGQSNGYTF. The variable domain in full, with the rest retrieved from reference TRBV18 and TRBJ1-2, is NAGVMQNPRHLVRRRGQEARLRCSPMKGHSHVYWYRQLPEEGLKFMVYLQKENIIDESGMPKERFSAEFPKEGPSILRIQQVVRGDSAAYFCASSPPGQSNGYTFGSGTRLTVV.

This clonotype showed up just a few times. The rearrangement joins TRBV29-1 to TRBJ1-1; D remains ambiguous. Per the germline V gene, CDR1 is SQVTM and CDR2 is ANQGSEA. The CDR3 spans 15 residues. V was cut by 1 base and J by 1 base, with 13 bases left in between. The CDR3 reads CSVEATGARNTEAFF. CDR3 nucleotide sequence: TGCAGCGTTGAAGCAACGGGAGCCCGGAACACTGAAGCTTTCTTT.

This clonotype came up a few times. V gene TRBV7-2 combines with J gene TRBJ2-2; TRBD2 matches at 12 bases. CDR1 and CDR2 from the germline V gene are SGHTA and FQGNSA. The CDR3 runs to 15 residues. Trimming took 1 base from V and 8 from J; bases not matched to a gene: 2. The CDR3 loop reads CASSLDGLAGGELFF. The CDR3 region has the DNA TGTGCCAGCAGCTTAGACGGACTAGCGGGAGGGGAGCTGTTTTTT.